This T cell receptor (beta chain) came from a study of human T cells and chemical hapten exposure. Using its own MiXCR run on the RACE reads, TCRdb lists one record per CDR3 protein. Among roughly 45,000 distinct CDR3 sequences listed, around a tenth were seen once. Time point noted: patch test 1, 2 weeks after DPC sensitization. Indicated treatment: therapeutic diphenylcyclopropenone sensitization with weekly scalp DPC. The study enrolled 18 to 70-year-old alopecia patients suitable for DPC. This CDR3 region has 14 residues. Per the germline V gene, CDR1 is MDHEN and CDR2 is SYDVKM. The V and J ends lost 5 bases and 3 bases respectively, with 11 bases between them.

The source was whole blood, collected in connection with sensitization to the hapten diphenylcyclopropenone (DPC). This TCR derives from a woman aged 45-59 years with alopecia areata. Some clones in this sample may be carry-over from other donors' samples. This chain joins TRBV28 and TRBJ1-5, with D perhaps matching TRBD1 (6 bases). This chain's CDR3 is CASSLGGLNQPQHF. The CDR3 bases are TGTGCCAGCAGTCTTGGGGGGCTCAATCAGCCCCAGCATTTT.